This T cell receptor (beta chain) came from a study of human T cells and chemical hapten exposure. The time point here: patch test 1, 2 weeks after DPC sensitization. Stated treatment: therapeutic diphenylcyclopropenone sensitization with weekly scalp DPC. Whole blood that had not been fractionated was the source of extracted total RNA. Ten or more counts support this clonotype. The study's library attached unique molecular identifiers to single cDNA molecules. In the authors' workflow: Per-sample TCR counts ranged from about 23,224 to 690,600, median about 100,000. TCRdb reanalysed the RACE reads using MiXCR and keeps one entry per CDR3 protein. The V and J calls follow TCRdb's processing rather than the paper's. The profile shows 40,000 to 50,000 distinct CDR3 sequences, 4% of them singletons. V lost 5 bases and J lost 2; bases outside the gene matches: 4. Looked up from germline, CDR1 is LGHNT and CDR2 is FRNRAP. The CDR3 is made up of 16 amino acids.

The receptor was derived from a man between 50 and 59 years old with alopecia areata. Some clones in this sample may be carry-over from other donors' samples. This chain links TRBV12-5 with TRBJ2-3, with 13 bases matching TRBD2. The sample here was whole blood, taken in connection with sensitization to the hapten diphenylcyclopropenone (DPC). The CDR3 nucleotides read TGTGCTAGTGGTCAGGGACTAGCGGGATTCACAGATACGCAGTATTTT. Translating gives CASGQGLAGFTDTQYF.